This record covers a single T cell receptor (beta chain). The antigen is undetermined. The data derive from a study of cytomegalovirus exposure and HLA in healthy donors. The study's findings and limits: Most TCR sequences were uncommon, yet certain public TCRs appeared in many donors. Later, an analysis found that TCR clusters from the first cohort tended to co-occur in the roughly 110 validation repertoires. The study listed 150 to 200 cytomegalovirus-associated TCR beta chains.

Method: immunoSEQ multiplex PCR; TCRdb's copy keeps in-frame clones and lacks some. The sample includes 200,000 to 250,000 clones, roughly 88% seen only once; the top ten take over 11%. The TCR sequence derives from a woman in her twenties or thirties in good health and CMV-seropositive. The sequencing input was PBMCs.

Here the CDR3 reads CASSLTGVSGELFF. The CDR3 nucleotides read TGTGCCAGCAGCTTGACAGGGGTTTCCGGGGAGCTGTTTTTT. This chain joins TRBV11-2 and TRBJ2-2; the match to TRBD1 covers 8 bases. Germline loops: CDR1 SGHAT, CDR2 FQNNGV. With 3 bases clipped from V and 6 bases from J, the junction kept 3 bases outside the gene matches. The CDR3 extends over 14 amino acids. Variable domain in full (rest from reference TRBV11-2 and TRBJ2-2): EAGVAQSPRYKIIEKRQSVAFWCNPISGHATLYWYQQILGQGPKLLIQFQNNGVVDDSQLPKDRFSAERLKGVDSTLKIQPAKLEDSAVYLCASSLTGVSGELFFGEGSRLTVL.